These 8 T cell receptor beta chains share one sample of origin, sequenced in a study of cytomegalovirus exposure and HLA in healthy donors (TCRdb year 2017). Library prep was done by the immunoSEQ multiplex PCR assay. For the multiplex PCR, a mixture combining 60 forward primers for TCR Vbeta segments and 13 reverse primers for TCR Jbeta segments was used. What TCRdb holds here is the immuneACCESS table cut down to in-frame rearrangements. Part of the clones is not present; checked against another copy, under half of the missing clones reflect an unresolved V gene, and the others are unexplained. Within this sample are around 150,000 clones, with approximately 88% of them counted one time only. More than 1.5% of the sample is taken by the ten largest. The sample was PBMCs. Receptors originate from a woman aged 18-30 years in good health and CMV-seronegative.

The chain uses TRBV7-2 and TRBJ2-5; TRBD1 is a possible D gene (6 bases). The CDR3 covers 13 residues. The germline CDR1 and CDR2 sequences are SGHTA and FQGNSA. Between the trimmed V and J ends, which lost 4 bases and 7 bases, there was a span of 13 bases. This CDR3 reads CASSWTEDGTQYF. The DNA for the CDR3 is TGTGCCAGCAGCTGGACAGAGGATGGGACCCAGTACTTC.

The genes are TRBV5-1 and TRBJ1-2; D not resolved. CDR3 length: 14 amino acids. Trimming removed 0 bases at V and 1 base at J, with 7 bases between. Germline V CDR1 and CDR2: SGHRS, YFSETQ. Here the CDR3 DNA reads TGCGCCAGCAGCTTGGCCACAAGTAACTATGGCTACACCTTC. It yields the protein CASSLATSNYGYTF.

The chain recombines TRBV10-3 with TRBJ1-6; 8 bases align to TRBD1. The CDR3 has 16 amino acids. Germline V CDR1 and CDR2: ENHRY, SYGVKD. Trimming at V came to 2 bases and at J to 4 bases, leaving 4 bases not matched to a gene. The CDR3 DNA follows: TGTGCCATCAGTGAGCAGGGGGCGAGGTATAATTCACCCCTCCACTTT. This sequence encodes CAISEQGARYNSPLHF.

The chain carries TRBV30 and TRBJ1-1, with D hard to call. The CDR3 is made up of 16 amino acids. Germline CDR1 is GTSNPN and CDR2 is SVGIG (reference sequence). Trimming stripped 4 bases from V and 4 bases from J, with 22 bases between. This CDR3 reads CAWNSQPSRRSTEAFF. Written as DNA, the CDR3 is TGTGCCTGGAACAGTCAACCGTCCCGACGTAGCACTGAAGCTTTCTTT.

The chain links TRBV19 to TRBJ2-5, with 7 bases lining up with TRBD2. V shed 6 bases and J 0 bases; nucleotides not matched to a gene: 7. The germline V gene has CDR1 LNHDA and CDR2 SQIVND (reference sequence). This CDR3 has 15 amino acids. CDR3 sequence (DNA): TGTGCCAGTAGGAGGCGGGGGACGTACCAAGAGACCCAGTACTTC. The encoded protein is CASRRRGTYQETQYF.

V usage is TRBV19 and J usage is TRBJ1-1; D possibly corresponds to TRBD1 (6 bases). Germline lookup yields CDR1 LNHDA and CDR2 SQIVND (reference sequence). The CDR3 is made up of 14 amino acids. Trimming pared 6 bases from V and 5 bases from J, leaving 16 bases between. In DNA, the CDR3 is TGTGCCAGTAGGGATCAGGGGCTTCGGACTGAAGCTTTCTTT. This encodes CASRDQGLRTEAFF.

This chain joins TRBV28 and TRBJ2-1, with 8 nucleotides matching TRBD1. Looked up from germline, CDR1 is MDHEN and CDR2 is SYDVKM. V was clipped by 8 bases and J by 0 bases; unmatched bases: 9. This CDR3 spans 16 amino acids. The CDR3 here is CASLDRGRGSYNEQFF. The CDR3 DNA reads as TGTGCCAGCTTAGACAGGGGCAGGGGCTCCTACAATGAGCAGTTCTTC.

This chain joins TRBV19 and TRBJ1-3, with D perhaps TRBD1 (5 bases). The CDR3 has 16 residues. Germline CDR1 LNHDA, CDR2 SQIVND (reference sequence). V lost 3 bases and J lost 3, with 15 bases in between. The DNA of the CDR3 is TGTGCCAGTAGTATGTGGGGGGATCCCCGTGGAAACACCATATATTTT. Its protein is CASSMWGDPRGNTIYF.